Listed below are T cell receptor beta chains from one sample, sequenced in a study of long-term antiretroviral therapy in people with HIV. The table came from immunoSEQ multiplex PCR; TCRdb's copy has only in-frame clones and leaves some out. The sample has just over 20,000 clones, 70% to 85% seen once; the top ten hold around 4.2%. The sample in question was unsorted PBMCs, obtained 0.5 years after starting antiretroviral therapy. These receptors were collected from a young man with HIV. Both conserved end residues are part of each CDR3. D genes are given only for firm matches. Size is omitted from some rows. Given values are once, few, many or a class for expanded clones.

D gene | J gene | clone size | V gene | CDR3 DNA | CDR3 protein
. | TRBJ1-1 | . | TRBV5-4 | TGTGCCAGCAGCCGTCAGTCGCGGAACACTGAAGCTTTCTTT | CASSRQSRNTEAFF
TRBD2 | TRBJ2-4 | . | TRBV28 | TGTGCCAGCAGTTTAATGGCGGGAGGGCGGCAAAACATTCAGTACTTC | CASSLMAGGRQNIQYF
. | TRBJ1-2 | once | TRBV18 | TGTGCCAGCTCACCCTCACGGAACTATGGCTACACCTTC | CASSPSRNYGYTF
. | TRBJ2-2 | . | TRBV11-1 | TGTGCCAGCAGTCCTAACACCGGGGAGCTGTTTTTT | CASSPNTGELFF
TRBD1 | TRBJ1-2 | . | TRBV6-5 | TGTGCCAGCAGTTACGCTACAGGGGAGAGGGGCTACACCTTC | CASSYATGERGYTF
TRBD2 | TRBJ2-4 | once | TRBV7-2 | TGTGCCAGCAGCTTAGTGGGGCGGGAGGAAAACATTCAGTACTTC | CASSLVGREENIQYF
. | TRBJ2-3 | . | TRBV5-5 | TGTGCCAGCAGCCCGACCGGGGGTTCGACAGATACGCAGTATTTT | CASSPTGGSTDTQYF
TRBD1 | TRBJ1-1 | . | TRBV11-3 | TGTGCCAGCAGCTTAGGGAGAGGGGGCGATGCTTTCTTT | CASSLGRGGDAFF
. | TRBJ2-5 | . | TRBV5-4 | TGTGCCAGCAGCGAGACTGGAAACCAAGAGACCCAGTACTTC | CASSETGNQETQYF
. | TRBJ1-1 | . | TRBV25-1 | TGTGCCAGCAGTGGAGTCAGGGTATGGGACACTGAAGCTTTCTTT | CASSGVRVWDTEAFF
. | TRBJ1-3 | few | TRBV7-9 | TGTGCCAGCAGCTTCTTCTCGACAGGCTCTGGAAACACCATATATTTT | CASSFFSTGSGNTIYF
. | TRBJ1-6 | . | TRBV28 | TGTGCCAGCAGTCTCCCCATCAGGGGATCACCCCTCCACTTT | CASSLPIRGSPLHF
TRBD2 | TRBJ2-7 | . | TRBV5-4 | TGTGCCAGCAGCTTGGTTAGCGGGGCTACCTACGAGCAGTACTTC | CASSLVSGATYEQYF
. | TRBJ2-7 | . | TRBV18 | TGTGCCAGCTCACCGCAAGGGTTTTACGAGCAGTACTTC | CASSPQGFYEQYF
TRBD1 | TRBJ2-1 | few | TRBV27 | TGTGCCAGCAGTCCCCTCCGGGACAGGGGGCATGAGCAGTTCTTC | CASSPLRDRGHEQFF
. | TRBJ1-2 | few | TRBV2 | TGTGCCAGCAGTCCTCAGACAGGCACCTATGGCTACACCTTC | CASSPQTGTYGYTF
. | TRBJ1-2 | . | TRBV5-4 | TGTGCCAGCAGCTTGGAAGGTCCTTACGGCTACACCTTC | CASSLEGPYGYTF
. | TRBJ1-1 | . | TRBV25-1 | TGTGCCAGCAGCGGCACTGAAGCTTTCTTT | CASSGTEAFF
TRBD2 | TRBJ2-7 | . | TRBV7-2 | TGTGCCAGCAGCTTTACTAGCGGAGTCCCACACGAGCAGTACTTC | CASSFTSGVPHEQYF
. | TRBJ2-3 | few | TRBV5-4 | TGTGCCAGCAGCTTGGGCCCAAGACTAGGAAGCACAGATACGCAGTATTTT | CASSLGPRLGSTDTQYF
TRBD1 | TRBJ1-1 | . | TRBV7-6 | TGTGCCAGCAGCTTGACAGGGACGAACACTGAAGCTTTCTTT | CASSLTGTNTEAFF
TRBD1 | TRBJ1-1 | . | TRBV27 | TGTGCCAGCAGTTTGGGACAGACGAACACTGAAGCTTTCTTT | CASSLGQTNTEAFF
. | TRBJ1-4 | . | TRBV28 | TGTGCCAGCAGTGAAGGGACTAATGAAAAACTGTTTTTT | CASSEGTNEKLFF
. | TRBJ1-1 | once | TRBV7-2 | TGTGCCAGCAGCCCGAGGACAGCGGCGAACACTGAAGCTTTCTTT | CASSPRTAANTEAFF
. | TRBJ2-1 | . | TRBV7-3 | TGTGCCAGCAGCCAAGGGGGGTACAATGAGCAGTTCTTC | CASSQGGYNEQFF
TRBD1 | TRBJ2-2 | . | TRBV7-9 | TGTGCCAGCAGCTTGGACAGGTCGGTCACCGGGGAGCTGTTTTTT | CASSLDRSVTGELFF
. | TRBJ2-2 | . | TRBV7-9 | TGTGCCAGCAGCTTAATAGTTAGAAGGGCGGGGAACACCGGGGAGCTGTTTTTT | CASSLIVRRAGNTGELFF
TRBD1 | TRBJ2-7 | . | TRBV15 | TGTGCCACCAGCAGAGACACACAGGGGTCCTACGAGCAGTACTTC | CATSRDTQGSYEQYF
. | TRBJ2-7 | few | TRBV27 | TGTGCCAGCAGTTTATTTGGGACGGGGTCCTACGAGCAGTACTTC | CASSLFGTGSYEQYF
. | TRBJ2-2 | . | TRBV9 | TGTGCCAGCAGCGTAGGACTAGGGGACACCGGGGAGCTGTTTTTT | CASSVGLGDTGELFF
. | TRBJ1-2 | . | TRBV14 | TGTGCCAGCAGCCCTCAGGCGGGTGGCTACACCTTC | CASSPQAGGYTF
. | TRBJ1-1 | . | TRBV28 | TGTGCCAGCAGTCTCCAGGGCCCCGAAGCTTTCTTT | CASSLQGPEAFF
TRBD1 | TRBJ1-4 | . | TRBV29-1 | TGCAGCGTCAATAAGGGGGGACAGGAGAATGAAAAACTGTTTTTT | CSVNKGGQENEKLFF
. | TRBJ1-1 | once | TRBV27 | TGTGCCAGCAGTTTAGGGGGAGCTAACACTGAAGCTTTCTTT | CASSLGGANTEAFF
TRBD1 | TRBJ1-2 | . | TRBV14 | TGTGCCAGCAGCCAAGAGGGGACAGGGGCCTACTATGGCTACACCTTC | CASSQEGTGAYYGYTF
. | TRBJ2-1 | . | TRBV7-3 | TGTGCCAGCAGCGCGCAACCGGGGCGAGAGGATGAGCAGTTCTTC | CASSAQPGREDEQFF
TRBD1 | TRBJ2-7 | . | TRBV20-1 | TGCAGTGCTACACAGGGGTCCGAGCAGTACTTC | CSATQGSEQYF
TRBD2 | TRBJ2-3 | . | TRBV4-3 | TGCGCCAGCAGCCAAGAGGGGACTAGCTTAGATACGCAGTATTTT | CASSQEGTSLDTQYF
. | TRBJ2-2 | . | TRBV7-2 | TGTGCCAGCAGCTACAACACCGGGGAGCTGTTTTTT | CASSYNTGELFF
. | TRBJ1-6 | . | TRBV6-5 | TGTGCCAGCAGTAATATGGGTTGGAATTCACCCCTCCACTTT | CASSNMGWNSPLHF
TRBD1 | TRBJ1-5 | . | TRBV29-1 | TGCAGCGTTGAAAGGACAGGAGATCAGCCCCAGCATTTT | CSVERTGDQPQHF
. | TRBJ2-2 | . | TRBV19 | TGTGCCAGTAGTATAGATCTGTGGGCTCCCACCGGGGAGCTGTTTTTT | CASSIDLWAPTGELFF
. | TRBJ1-2 | . | TRBV15 | TGTGCCACCAGCAGAGATCGGCAAGGGACTGGTGGCTACACCTTC | CATSRDRQGTGGYTF
. | TRBJ2-2 | . | TRBV28 | TGTGCCAGCAAGGGGCCCGGGGAGCTGTTTTTT | CASKGPGELFF
. | TRBJ2-1 | . | TRBV7-2 | TGTGCCAGCAGCCCGGTAGCGGAGCCCTACAATGAGCAGTTCTTC | CASSPVAEPYNEQFF
. | TRBJ2-2 | . | TRBV5-4 | TGTGCCAGCAGCTTGAACACCGGGGAGCTGTTTTTT | CASSLNTGELFF
TRBD1 | TRBJ2-7 | medium-sized | TRBV11-2 | TGTGCCAGCAGCCAGGGACAGGGACCGTACGAGCAGTACTTC | CASSQGQGPYEQYF
. | TRBJ2-5 | . | TRBV20-1 | TGCAGTGCTCCCGGTCAATCGACCCAGTACTTC | CSAPGQSTQYF
. | TRBJ1-5 | . | TRBV28 | TGTGCCAGCAGCAGGACAGAATATAGCAATCAGCCCCAGCATTTT | CASSRTEYSNQPQHF
. | TRBJ2-5 | . | TRBV6-5 | TGTGCCAGCAGTTACCAGATGCGGGGGCAGGAAGAGACCCAGTACTTC | CASSYQMRGQEETQYF
TRBD1 | TRBJ2-3 | . | TRBV28 | TGTGCCAGCAGCCCAGGGGGAGCGAGGACAGATACGCAGTATTTT | CASSPGGARTDTQYF
. | TRBJ2-1 | . | TRBV15 | TGTGCCACCAGTAAGAGGTACGGGGACAATGAGCAGTTCTTC | CATSKRYGDNEQFF
. | TRBJ2-3 | . | TRBV5-1 | TGCGCCAGCAGCTTGGACAGGGCCCTCACAGATACGCAGTATTTT | CASSLDRALTDTQYF
. | TRBJ2-3 | . | TRBV30 | TGTGCCTGGAGTGTTCGGGCGGGGTCTCTCGCAGATACGCAGTATTTT | CAWSVRAGSLADTQYF
TRBD2 | TRBJ2-1 | . | TRBV7-2 | TGTGCCAGCAGCTGGACTAGCGGGATTACGAATGAGCAGTTCTTC | CASSWTSGITNEQFF